These 7 T cell receptor beta chains were sequenced from one sample in a study of identifying expanded T cells in peripheral blood (dated by TCRdb to between 2018 and 2020). The library was produced with the immunoSEQ multiplex PCR assay. TCRdb took this table from immuneACCESS and kept in-frame rearrangements with V and J called. Such tables lack part of the clones; where checked against another copy, unresolved V genes explain under half of the gap, and the rest is unexplained. Here the sample has fewer than 110,000 clones; roughly 87% occur a single time. The ten most abundant clones make up about a sixth of the sample. Material for sequencing was blood. Receptor source: a person aged 18-69 years in good health.

The CDR3 reads CAFHATNEKLFF. CDR3 in DNA: TGTGCTTTCCATGCAACTAATGAAAAACTGTTTTTT. The rearrangement links TRBV7-6 to TRBJ1-4; D uncertain. The length of the CDR3 is 12 residues. Germline CDR1 is SGHVS and CDR2 is FNYEAQ.

J is TRBJ1-3 and V is TRBV4-1; D is uncertain. The CDR3 extends over 14 amino acids. Germline V gives CDR1 MGHRA, CDR2 YSYEKL. V lost 0 bases and J 0 bases, leaving 3 bases between the germline ends. The CDR3 DNA reads TGCGCCAGCAGCCAAGACCTCTCTGGAAACACCATATATTTT. Encoded protein: CASSQDLSGNTIYF.

J is TRBJ2-4 and V is TRBV7-4; D is unclear. The CDR3 length is 15 residues. V lost 5 bases and J 0 bases, leaving 11 bases between the germline ends. Germline CDR1 SGHVT, CDR2 SQSDAQ. CDR3 bases: TGTGCCAGCAGCGAGACTCAAATAGCCAAAAACATTCAGTACTTC. It encodes CASSETQIAKNIQYF. Using reference TRBV7-4 and TRBJ2-4 for the parts outside the CDR3, the full variable domain is GAGVSQSPRYKVAKRGRDVALRCDSISGHVTLYWYRQTLGQGSEVLTYSQSDAQRDKSGRPSGRFSAERPERSVSTLKIQRTEQGDSAVYLCASSETQIAKNIQYFGAGTRLSVL.

V and J are TRBV7-2 and TRBJ2-7; D may match TRBD1 or TRBD2 (6 bases each). The CDR3 is 14 amino acids. The V gene's germline CDR1 is SGHTA and CDR2 FQGNSA. Trimming took off 0 bases at V and 3 bases at J, with 9 bases between the two ends. The CDR3 here is CASSLAGGLYEQYF. The CDR3 region has the DNA TGTGCCAGCAGCTTAGCGGGGGGCCTCTACGAGCAGTACTTC.

This clone has a single count. The rearrangement uses TRBV19 and TRBJ2-3, with 8 bases that match TRBD1. Looked up from germline, CDR1 is LNHDA and CDR2 is SQIVND (reference sequence). CDR3 length equals 15 residues. Trimming removed 4 bases from V and 1 base from J; junction bases left unmatched: 4. The CDR3 coding sequence is TGTGCCAGTAGTACTAACAGGGGGGGCACAGATACGCAGTATTTT. Amino acids: CASSTNRGGTDTQYF. The whole variable domain, remainder taken from reference TRBV19 and TRBJ2-3, is DGGITQSPKYLFRKEGQNVTLSCEQNLNHDAMYWYRQDPGQGLRLIYYSQIVNDFQKGDIAEGYSVSREKKESFPLTVTSAQKNPTAFYLCASSTNRGGTDTQYFGPGTRLTVL.

The chain has TRBV28 and TRBJ1-6; 7 nucleotides align to TRBD1. Germline V gives CDR1 MDHEN, CDR2 SYDVKM. The CDR3 is 13 amino acids. The junction had 2 bases not matched to a gene; V was cut back by 5 bases and J by 7 bases. The chain's CDR3 is CASSPTGNSPLHF. In DNA, the CDR3 is TGTGCCAGCAGTCCGACAGGGAATTCACCCCTCCACTTT. The whole variable domain, remainder taken from reference TRBV28 and TRBJ1-6, is DVKVTQSSRYLVKRTGEKVFLECVQDMDHENMFWYRQDPGLGLRLIYFSYDVKMKEKGDIPEGYSVSREKKERFSLILESASTNQTSMYLCASSPTGNSPLHFGNGTRLTVT.

The chain couples TRBV21-1 to TRBJ2-5; the table names TRBD2, a call not compared with the DNA. TRBV21-1 is assigned pseudogene status. The CDR3 sequence is 14 residues long. The chain's CDR3 is CASSKVRRRETQYF. CDR3 in DNA: TGTGCCAGCAGCAAGGTAAGGAGACGGGAGACCCAGTACTTC.